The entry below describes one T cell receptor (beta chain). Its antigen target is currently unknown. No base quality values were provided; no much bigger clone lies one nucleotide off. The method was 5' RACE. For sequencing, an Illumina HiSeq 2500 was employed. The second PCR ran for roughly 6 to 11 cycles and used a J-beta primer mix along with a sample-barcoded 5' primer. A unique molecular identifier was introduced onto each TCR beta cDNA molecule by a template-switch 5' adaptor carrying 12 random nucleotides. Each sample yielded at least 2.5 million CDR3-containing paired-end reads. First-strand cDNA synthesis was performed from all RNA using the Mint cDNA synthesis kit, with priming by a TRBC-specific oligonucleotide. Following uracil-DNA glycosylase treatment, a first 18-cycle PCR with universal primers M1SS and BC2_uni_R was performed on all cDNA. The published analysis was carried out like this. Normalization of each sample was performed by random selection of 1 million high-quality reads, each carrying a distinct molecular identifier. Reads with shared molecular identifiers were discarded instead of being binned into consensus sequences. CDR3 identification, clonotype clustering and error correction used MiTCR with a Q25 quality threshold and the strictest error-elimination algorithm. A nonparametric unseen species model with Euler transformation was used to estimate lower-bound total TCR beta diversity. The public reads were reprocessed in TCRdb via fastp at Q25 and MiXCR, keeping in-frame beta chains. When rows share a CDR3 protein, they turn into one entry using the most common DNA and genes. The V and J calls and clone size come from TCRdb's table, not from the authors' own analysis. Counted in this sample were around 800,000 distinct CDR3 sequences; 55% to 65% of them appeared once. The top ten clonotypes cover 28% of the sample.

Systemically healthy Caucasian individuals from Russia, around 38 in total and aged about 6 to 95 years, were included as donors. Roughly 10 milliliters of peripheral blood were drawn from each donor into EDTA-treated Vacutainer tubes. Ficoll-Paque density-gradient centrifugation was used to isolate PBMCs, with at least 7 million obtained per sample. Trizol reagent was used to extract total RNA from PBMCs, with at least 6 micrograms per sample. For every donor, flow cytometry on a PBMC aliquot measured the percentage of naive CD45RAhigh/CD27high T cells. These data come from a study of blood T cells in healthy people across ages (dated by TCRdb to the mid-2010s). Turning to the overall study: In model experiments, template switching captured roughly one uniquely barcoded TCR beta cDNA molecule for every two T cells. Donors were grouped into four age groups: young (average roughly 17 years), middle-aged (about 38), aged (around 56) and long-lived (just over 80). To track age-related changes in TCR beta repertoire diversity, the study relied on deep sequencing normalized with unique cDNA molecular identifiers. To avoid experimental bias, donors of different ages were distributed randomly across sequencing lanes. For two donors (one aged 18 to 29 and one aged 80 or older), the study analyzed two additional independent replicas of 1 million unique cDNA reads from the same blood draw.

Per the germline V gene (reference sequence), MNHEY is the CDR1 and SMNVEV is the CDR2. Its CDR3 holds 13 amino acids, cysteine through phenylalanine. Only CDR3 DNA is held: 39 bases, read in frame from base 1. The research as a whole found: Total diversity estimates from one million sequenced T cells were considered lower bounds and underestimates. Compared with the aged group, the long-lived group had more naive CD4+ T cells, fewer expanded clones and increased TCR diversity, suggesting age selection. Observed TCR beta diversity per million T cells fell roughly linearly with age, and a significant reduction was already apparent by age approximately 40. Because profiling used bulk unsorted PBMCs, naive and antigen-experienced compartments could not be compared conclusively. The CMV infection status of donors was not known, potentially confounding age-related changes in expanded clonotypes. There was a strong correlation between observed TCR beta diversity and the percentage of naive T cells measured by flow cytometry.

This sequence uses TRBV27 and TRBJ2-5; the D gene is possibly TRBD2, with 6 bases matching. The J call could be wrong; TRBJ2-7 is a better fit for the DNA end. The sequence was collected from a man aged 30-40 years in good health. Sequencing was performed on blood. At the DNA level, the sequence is TGTGCCAGCAGTTTTGGGGGGATCTACGAGCAGTACTTC. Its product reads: CASSFGGIYEQYF.